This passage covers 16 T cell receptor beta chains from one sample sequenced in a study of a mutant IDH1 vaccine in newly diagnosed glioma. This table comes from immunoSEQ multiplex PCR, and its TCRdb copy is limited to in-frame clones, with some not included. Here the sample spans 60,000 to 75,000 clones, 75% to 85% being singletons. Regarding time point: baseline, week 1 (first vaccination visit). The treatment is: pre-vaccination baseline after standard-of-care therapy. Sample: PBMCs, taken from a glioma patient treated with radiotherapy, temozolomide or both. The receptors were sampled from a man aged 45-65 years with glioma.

The CDR3 reads CASSLTRTDKYGYTF. The DNA of the CDR3 is TGTGCCAGCAGCTTAACGAGGACAGACAAATATGGCTACACCTTC. The chain uses TRBV11-2 and TRBJ1-2; tentatively, D is TRBD1 (6 bases). The CDR3 totals 15 residues. Germline V gene data show CDR1 as SGHAT and CDR2 as FQNNGV. V lost 2 bases and J lost 5, with 15 bases in between.

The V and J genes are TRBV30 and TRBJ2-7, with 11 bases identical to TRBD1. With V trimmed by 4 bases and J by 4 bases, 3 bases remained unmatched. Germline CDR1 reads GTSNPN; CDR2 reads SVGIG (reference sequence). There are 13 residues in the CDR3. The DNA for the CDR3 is TGTGCCTGGAAGGGACAGGGGGGTTACGAGCAGTACTTC. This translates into CAWKGQGGYEQYF.

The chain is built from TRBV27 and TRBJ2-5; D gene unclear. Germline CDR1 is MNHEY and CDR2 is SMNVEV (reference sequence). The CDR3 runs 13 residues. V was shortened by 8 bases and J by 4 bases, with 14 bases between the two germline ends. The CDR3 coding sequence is TGTGCCAGCTGTCCTAGAGAAGGAGAGACCCAGTACTTC. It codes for CASCPREGETQYF.

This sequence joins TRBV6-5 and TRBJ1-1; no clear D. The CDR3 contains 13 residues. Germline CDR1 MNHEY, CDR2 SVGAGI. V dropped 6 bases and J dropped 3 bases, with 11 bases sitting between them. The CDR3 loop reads CASRRATDTEAFF. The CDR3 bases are TGTGCCAGCAGGAGGGCGACGGACACTGAAGCTTTCTTT.

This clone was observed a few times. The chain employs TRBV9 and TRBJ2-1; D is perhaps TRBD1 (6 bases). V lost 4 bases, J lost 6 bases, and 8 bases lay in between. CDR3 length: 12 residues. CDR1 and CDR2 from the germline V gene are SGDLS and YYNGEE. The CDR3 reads CASSTGSNEQFF. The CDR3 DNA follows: TGTGCCAGCAGCACAGGGTCCAATGAGCAGTTCTTC. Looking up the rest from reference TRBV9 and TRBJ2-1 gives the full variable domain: DSGVTQTPKHLITATGQRVTLRCSPRSGDLSVYWYQQSLDQGLQFLIQYYNGEERAKGNILERFSAQQFPDLHSELNLSSLELGDSALYFCASSTGSNEQFFGPGTRLTVL.

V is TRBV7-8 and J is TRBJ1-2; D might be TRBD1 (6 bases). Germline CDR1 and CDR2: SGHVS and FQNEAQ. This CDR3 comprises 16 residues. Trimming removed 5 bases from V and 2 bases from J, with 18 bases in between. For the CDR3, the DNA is TGTGCCAGCAGCCCCTCCGCGACAGGTCGGAACTATGGCTACACCTTC. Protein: CASSPSATGRNYGYTF.

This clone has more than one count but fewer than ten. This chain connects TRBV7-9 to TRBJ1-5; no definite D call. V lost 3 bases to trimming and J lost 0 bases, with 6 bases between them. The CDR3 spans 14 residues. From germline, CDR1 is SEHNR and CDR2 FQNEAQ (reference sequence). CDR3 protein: CASSFHDSNQPQHF. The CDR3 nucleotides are TGTGCCAGCAGCTTCCATGATAGCAATCAGCCCCAGCATTTT. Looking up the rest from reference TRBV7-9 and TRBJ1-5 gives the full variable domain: DTGVSQNPRHKITKRGQNVTFRCDPISEHNRLYWYRQTLGQGPEFLTYFQNEAQLEKSRLLSDRFSAERPKGSFSTLEIQRTEQGDSAMYLCASSFHDSNQPQHFGDGTRLSIL.

CDR3 amino acids: CASRDHSGANVLTF. CDR3 DNA sequence: TGTGCCAGCCGCGACCACTCTGGGGCCAACGTCCTGACTTTC. This chain links TRBV6-1 with TRBJ2-6, with D unresolved. V was cut by 8 bases and J by 0 bases, with 8 bases left in between. The CDR3 sequence is 14 residues long. The germline V gene encodes CDR1 MNHNS and CDR2 SASEGT.

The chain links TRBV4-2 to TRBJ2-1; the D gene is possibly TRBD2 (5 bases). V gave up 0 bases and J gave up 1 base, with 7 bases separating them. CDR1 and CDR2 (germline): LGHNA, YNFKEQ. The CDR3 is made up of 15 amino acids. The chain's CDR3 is CASSQDLASYNEQFF. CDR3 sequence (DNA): TGTGCCAGCAGCCAAGACCTAGCATCCTACAATGAGCAGTTCTTC.

CDR3 in amino acids: CASSLRGRANEKLFF. The DNA for the CDR3 is TGTGCCAGCAGCTTAAGGGGCAGGGCGAATGAAAAACTGTTTTTT. This chain uses TRBV7-2 with TRBJ1-4, with D maybe TRBD1 (5 bases). V was trimmed by 2 bases and J by 5 bases, leaving 12 bases between them. This CDR3 is built from 15 residues. Germline V lookup: CDR1 SGHTA, CDR2 FQGNSA.

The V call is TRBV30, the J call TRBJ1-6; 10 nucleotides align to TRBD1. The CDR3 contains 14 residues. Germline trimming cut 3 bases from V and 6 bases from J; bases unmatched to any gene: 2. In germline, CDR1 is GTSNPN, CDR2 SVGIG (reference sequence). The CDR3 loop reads CAWSRDRGNSPLHF. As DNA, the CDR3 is TGTGCCTGGAGCCGGGACAGGGGTAATTCACCCCTCCACTTT.

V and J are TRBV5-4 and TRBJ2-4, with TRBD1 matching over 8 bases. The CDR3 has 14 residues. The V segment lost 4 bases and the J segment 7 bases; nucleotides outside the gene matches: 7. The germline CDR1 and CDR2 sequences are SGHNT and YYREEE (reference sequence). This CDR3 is CASSERTGRNIQYF. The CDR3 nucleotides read TGTGCCAGCAGCGAACGGACAGGGAGGAACATTCAGTACTTC.

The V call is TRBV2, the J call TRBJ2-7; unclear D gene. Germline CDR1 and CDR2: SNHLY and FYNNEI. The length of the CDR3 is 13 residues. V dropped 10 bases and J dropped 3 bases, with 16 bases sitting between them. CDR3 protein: CATQWGLRYEQYF. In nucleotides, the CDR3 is TGTGCCACCCAGTGGGGTCTTCGCTACGAGCAGTACTTC.

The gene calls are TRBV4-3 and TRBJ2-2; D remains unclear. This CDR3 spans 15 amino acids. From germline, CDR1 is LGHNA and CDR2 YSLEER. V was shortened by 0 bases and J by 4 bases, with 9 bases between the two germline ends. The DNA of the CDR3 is TGCGCCAGCAGCCAAGAACACTCGGGCACCGGGGAGCTGTTTTTT. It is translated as CASSQEHSGTGELFF.

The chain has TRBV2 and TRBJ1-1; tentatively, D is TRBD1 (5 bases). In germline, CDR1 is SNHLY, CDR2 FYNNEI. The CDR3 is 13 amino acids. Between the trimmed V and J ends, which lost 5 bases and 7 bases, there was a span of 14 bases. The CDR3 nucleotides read TGTGCCAGCAGTATAAGGGGCCAGGGTGAAGCTTTCTTT. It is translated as CASSIRGQGEAFF.

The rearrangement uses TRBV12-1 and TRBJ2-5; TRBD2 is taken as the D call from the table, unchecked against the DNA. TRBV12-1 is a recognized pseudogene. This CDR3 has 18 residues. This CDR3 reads CASSPTFQRRGAQETQYF. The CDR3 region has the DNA TGTGCCAGCAGCCCCACTTTTCAGAGGCGGGGGGCACAAGAGACCCAGTACTTC.